The rows below give T cell receptor beta chains drawn from one sample of a study of shared clonotypes between healthy human individuals. Using immunoSEQ multiplex PCR, the repertoire was profiled, and TCRdb retains in-frame clones only, with some absent. The repertoire holds about 470,000 clones, around 79% seen once, with around 14% in the top ten. Sequencing was done on a sample of PBMCs. These receptors were taken from a woman aged 40 to 50 in good health. Some clones in this sample may be carry-over from other donors' samples. Each CDR3 is given with its conserved first and last residue. D genes are given only for firm matches. A clone size is listed for some rows: how often the clone was seen (once, few, many), or a class if it is expanded.

v_call: TRBV30; j_call: TRBJ2-3; d_call: NA; clone_size: NA; cdr3_nt: TGTGCCTGGGAGGGGGTGACTAGCACAGATACGCAGTATTTT; cdr3_aa: CAWEGVTSTDTQYF
v_call: TRBV18; j_call: TRBJ2-6; d_call: NA; clone_size: once; cdr3_nt: TGTGCCAGCTCACCGGTCAATCCAGGGGCTGGGGCCAACGTCCTGACTTTC; cdr3_aa: CASSPVNPGAGANVLTF
v_call: TRBV11-2; j_call: TRBJ1-3; d_call: NA; clone_size: NA; cdr3_nt: TGTGCCAGCCAACAGGGCAGCTCTGGAAACACCATATATTTT; cdr3_aa: CASQQGSSGNTIYF
v_call: TRBV2; j_call: TRBJ1-1; d_call: NA; clone_size: NA; cdr3_nt: TGTGCCAGCAGTGATTCGGGGGAAACTGAAGCTTTCTTT; cdr3_aa: CASSDSGETEAFF
v_call: TRBV21-1; j_call: TRBJ2-7; d_call: NA; clone_size: few; cdr3_nt: TGTGCCAGCAGCAAAGGAAGCGGGAGCTACGAGCAGTACTTC; cdr3_aa: CASSKGSGSYEQYF
v_call: TRBV5-1; j_call: TRBJ2-2; d_call: TRBD2; clone_size: NA; cdr3_nt: TGCGCCAGCGCCCGGGAGGGCCGAAGCGGGGAGCTGTTTTTT; cdr3_aa: CASAREGRSGELFF
v_call: TRBV12-1; j_call: TRBJ2-3; d_call: NA; clone_size: once; cdr3_nt: TGTGCCAGCAGCTTTGCGGGGGGGCAGGATACGCAGTATTTT; cdr3_aa: CASSFAGGQDTQYF
v_call: TRBV29-1; j_call: TRBJ2-1; d_call: NA; clone_size: NA; cdr3_nt: TGCAGCGTTGAAGATTCGCTCTACAATGAGCAGTTCTTC; cdr3_aa: CSVEDSLYNEQFF
v_call: TRBV30; j_call: TRBJ1-2; d_call: NA; clone_size: NA; cdr3_nt: TGTGCCTGGAAACCCGGGGCGGCGAACTATGGCTACACCTTC; cdr3_aa: CAWKPGAANYGYTF
v_call: TRBV5-1; j_call: TRBJ2-3; d_call: NA; clone_size: NA; cdr3_nt: TGCGCCAGCAGCCTATTCCCCAGCACAGATACGCAGTATTTT; cdr3_aa: CASSLFPSTDTQYF
v_call: TRBV18; j_call: TRBJ1-1; d_call: NA; clone_size: NA; cdr3_nt: TGTGCCAGCTCACCGGTTGGCACTGAAGCTTTCTTT; cdr3_aa: CASSPVGTEAFF